This T cell receptor beta chain originates from a study of T-cell reconstitution after alpha-beta-depleted transplantation in children. Unique molecular identifiers were incorporated when the TCRbeta library was constructed. TCRdb recomputed calls from the PCR reads with MiXCR, one row per CDR3 protein. The sample has some 300,000 distinct CDR3 sequences; about a tenth are singletons. This CDR3 has 17 amino acids. The V gene end was trimmed by 5 bases and the J gene end by 8 bases; junction bases not matched to a gene: 15. CDR1 SGHTA and CDR2 FQGNSA come from the germline V gene. This clonotype was counted ten times or more.

The rearrangement uses TRBV7-2 and TRBJ2-1; 10 nucleotides agree with TRBD2. The sequenced sample was PBMCs from the stem cell graft donor, obtained from the stem cell graft. The source of this sequence is a human donor who donated a stem cell graft to a child with acute lymphoblastic leukemia. Here the CDR3 reads CASSAPAGGRINDEQFF. The CDR3 DNA reads TGTGCCAGCAGCGCCCCAGCGGGAGGGCGGATCAACGATGAGCAGTTCTTC.